This TCR beta chain was captured in a study of blood T cell repertoires in COVID-19. The wider study: In each case, the material was cDNA or gDNA derived from T cells, B-cell-depleted T cells, or PBMCs.

Original processing notes: Estimation of nucleated cell counts relied on the amplification of reference gene primers. Method: immunoSEQ multiplex PCR; TCRdb's copy keeps in-frame clones and lacks some. V and J calls and clone size come straight from that table; D and trimming were deduced from the DNA. The sample yields under 250,000 clones, 85% seen once. Those enrolled in Seattle joined during active infection and were followed longitudinally afterward. CDR3 length: 14 amino acids. The V end lost 4 bases, the J end lost 1 base, and 12 bases lay between the germline ends. Germline assignment: CDR1 SGHKS and CDR2 YYEKEE (reference sequence).

The specimen was peripheral blood. The chain joins TRBV5-5 to TRBJ2-7; no definite D call. This clonotype was obtained from a man aged 50-60 years with COVID-19, enrolled during active disease. The CDR3 bases are TGTGCCAGCAGCACCCTCGCAGGATCCTACGAGCAGTACTTC. It translates to CASSTLAGSYEQYF.